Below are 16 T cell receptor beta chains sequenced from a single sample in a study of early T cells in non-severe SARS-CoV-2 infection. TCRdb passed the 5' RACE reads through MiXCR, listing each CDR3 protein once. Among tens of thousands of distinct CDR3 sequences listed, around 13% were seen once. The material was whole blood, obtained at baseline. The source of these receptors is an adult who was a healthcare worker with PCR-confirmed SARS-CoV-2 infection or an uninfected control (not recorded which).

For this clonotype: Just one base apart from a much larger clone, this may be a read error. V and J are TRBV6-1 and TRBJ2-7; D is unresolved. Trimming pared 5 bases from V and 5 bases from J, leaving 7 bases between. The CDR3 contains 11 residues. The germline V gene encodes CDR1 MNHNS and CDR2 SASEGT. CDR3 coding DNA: TGTGCCAGCAGTAGAGCCCACGAGCAGTACTTC. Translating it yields CASSRAHEQYF.

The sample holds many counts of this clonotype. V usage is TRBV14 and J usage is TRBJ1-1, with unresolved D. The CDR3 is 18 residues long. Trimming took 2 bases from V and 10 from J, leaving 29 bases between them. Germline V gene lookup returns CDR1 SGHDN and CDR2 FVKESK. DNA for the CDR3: TGTGCCAGCAGCCAAAGACTACAGACGACTAATCCCAAGCATGTAGCTTTCTTT. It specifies CASSQRLQTTNPKHVAFF.

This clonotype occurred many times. CDR3 loop: CASSTLLPTSGGENSYNEQFF. In DNA, the CDR3 is TGTGCCAGCAGTACACTCCTCCCGACTAGCGGAGGGGAGAATTCCTACAATGAGCAGTTCTTC. The chain links TRBV6-2 or TRBV6-3 to TRBJ2-1; TRBD2 matches 9 bases. The germline V gene has CDR1 MNHEY and CDR2 SVGEGT. This CDR3 is built from 21 residues. V was clipped by 5 bases and J by 1 base; unmatched bases: 21.

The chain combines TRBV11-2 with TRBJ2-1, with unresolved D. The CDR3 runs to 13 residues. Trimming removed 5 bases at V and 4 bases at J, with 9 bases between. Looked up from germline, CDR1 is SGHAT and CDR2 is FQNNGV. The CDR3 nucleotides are TGTGCCAGCAGCCAAGGACGGTACAATGAGCAGTTCTTC. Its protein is CASSQGRYNEQFF.

The CDR3 coding sequence is TGTGCCAGCAGCTTTACACTGAACACTGAAGCTTTCTTT. Residues: CASSFTLNTEAFF. The rearrangement uses TRBV11-3 and TRBJ1-1; no reliable D call. This CDR3 is 13 amino acids long. Trimming shortened V by 3 bases and J by 0 bases, and 5 bases separated the two germline ends. Germline loops: CDR1 SGHNT, CDR2 YENEEA.

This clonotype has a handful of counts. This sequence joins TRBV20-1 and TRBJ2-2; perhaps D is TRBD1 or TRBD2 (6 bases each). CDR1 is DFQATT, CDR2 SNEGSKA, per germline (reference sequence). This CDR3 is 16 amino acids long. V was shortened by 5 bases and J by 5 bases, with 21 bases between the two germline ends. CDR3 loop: CSARRPGAPGTGELFF. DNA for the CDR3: TGCAGTGCTCGCCGCCCGGGGGCCCCGGGGACCGGGGAGCTGTTTTTT.

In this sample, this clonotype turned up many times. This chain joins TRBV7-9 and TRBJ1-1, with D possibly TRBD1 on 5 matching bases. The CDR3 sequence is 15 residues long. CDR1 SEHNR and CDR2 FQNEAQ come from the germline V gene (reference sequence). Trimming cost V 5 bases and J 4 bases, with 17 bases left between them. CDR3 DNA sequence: TGTGCCAGCAGCCACCCGGGACGAACGTTCACTGAAGCTTTCTTT. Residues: CASSHPGRTFTEAFF. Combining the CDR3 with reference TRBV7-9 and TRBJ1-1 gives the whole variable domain DTGVSQNPRHKITKRGQNVTFRCDPISEHNRLYWYRQTLGQGPEFLTYFQNEAQLEKSRLLSDRFSAERPKGSFSTLEIQRTEQGDSAMYLCASSHPGRTFTEAFFGQGTRLTVV.

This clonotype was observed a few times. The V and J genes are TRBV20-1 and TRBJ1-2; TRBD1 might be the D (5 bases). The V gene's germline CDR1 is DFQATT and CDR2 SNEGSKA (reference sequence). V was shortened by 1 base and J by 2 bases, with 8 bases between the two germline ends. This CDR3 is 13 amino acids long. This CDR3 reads CSARGGMNYGYTF. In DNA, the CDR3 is TGCAGTGCTAGAGGGGGGATGAACTATGGCTACACCTTC.

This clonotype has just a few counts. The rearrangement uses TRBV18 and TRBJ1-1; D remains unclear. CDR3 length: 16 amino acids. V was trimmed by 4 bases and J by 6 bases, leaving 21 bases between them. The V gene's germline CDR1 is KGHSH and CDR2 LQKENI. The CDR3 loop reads CASSLLLSGGSAEAFF. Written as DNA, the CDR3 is TGTGCCAGCTCACTTCTCCTTAGCGGTGGAAGCGCTGAAGCTTTCTTT.

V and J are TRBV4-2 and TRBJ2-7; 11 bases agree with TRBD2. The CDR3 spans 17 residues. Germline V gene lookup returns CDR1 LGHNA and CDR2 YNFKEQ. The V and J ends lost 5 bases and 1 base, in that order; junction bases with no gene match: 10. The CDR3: CASSATSGTSLSYEQYF. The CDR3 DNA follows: TGTGCCAGCAGCGCGACTAGCGGGACAAGCCTTTCCTACGAGCAGTACTTC.

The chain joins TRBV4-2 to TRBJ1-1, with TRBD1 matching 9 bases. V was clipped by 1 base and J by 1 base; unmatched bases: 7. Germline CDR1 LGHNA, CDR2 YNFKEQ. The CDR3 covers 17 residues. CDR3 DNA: TGTGCCAGCAGCCAAGTAAGGGTGGACAGGGGGAACACTGAAGCTTTCTTT. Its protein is CASSQVRVDRGNTEAFF.

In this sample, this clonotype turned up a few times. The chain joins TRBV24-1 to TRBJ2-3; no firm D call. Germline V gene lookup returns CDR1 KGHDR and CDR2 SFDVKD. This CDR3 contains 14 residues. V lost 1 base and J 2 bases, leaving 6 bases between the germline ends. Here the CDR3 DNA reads TGTGCCACCAGTGATTTCGACCCCACAGATACGCAGTATTTT. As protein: CATSDFDPTDTQYF.

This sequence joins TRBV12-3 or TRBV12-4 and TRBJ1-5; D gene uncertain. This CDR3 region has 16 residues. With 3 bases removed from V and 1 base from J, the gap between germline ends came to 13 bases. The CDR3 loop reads CASSFSGFGSNQPQHF. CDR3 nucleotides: TGTGCCAGCAGTTTCTCGGGTTTTGGGAGCAATCAGCCCCAGCATTTT.

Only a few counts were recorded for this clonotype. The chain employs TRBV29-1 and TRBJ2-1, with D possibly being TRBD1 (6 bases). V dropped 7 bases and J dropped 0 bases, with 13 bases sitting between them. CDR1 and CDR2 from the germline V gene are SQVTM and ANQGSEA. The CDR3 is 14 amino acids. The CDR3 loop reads CSASQGSSYNEQFF. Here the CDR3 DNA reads TGCAGCGCCTCACAGGGCAGCTCCTACAATGAGCAGTTCTTC.

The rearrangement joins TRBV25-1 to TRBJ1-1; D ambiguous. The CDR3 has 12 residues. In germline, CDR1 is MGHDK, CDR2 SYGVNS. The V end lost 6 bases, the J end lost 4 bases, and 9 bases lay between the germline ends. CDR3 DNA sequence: TGTGCCAGCAGGGAGGGAGCCACTGAAGCTTTCTTT. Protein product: CASREGATEAFF.

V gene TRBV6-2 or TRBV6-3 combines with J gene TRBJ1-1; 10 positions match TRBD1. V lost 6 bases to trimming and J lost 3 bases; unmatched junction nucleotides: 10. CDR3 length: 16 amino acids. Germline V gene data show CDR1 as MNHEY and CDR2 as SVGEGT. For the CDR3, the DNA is TGTGCCAGCAGCCCGGGACAGGGGTATGGGTACACTGAAGCTTTCTTT. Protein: CASSPGQGYGYTEAFF.